The source of this T cell receptor (beta chain) is a study of T cells after yellow fever vaccination. The wider study: Some fractions had low cell numbers, and these were prepared with SMART-Seq v4 Ultra Low Input.

MiXCR, run by TCRdb on the 5' RACE reads, gives a single entry per CDR3 protein. This sample has around 600,000 distinct CDR3 sequences; 9% to 15% occur once, and the top ten carry about 15%. This clonotype occurred a few times. Antigen unknown. The CDR3 runs 16 residues. V lost 2 bases, J lost 4 bases, and 11 bases stayed unmatched. Germline CDR1 is SGHVS and CDR2 is FQNEAQ. Overall study results and limits: The CD4 and CD8 compartments had a small share of their clonotypes in common.

The sequencing here drew on PBMCs, taken on the day of the yellow fever booster vaccination. This TCR came from a man aged 25 to 40 who received the YFV17D yellow fever vaccine. The J gene is TRBJ2-7, the V gene TRBV7-8, with 7 positions matching TRBD1. The CDR3 reads CASSLNLGGSLYEQYF. CDR3 bases: TGTGCCAGCAGCTTAAACTTAGGGGGCTCCTTATACGAGCAGTACTTC.